This T cell receptor beta chain was sequenced during a study of tumor-infiltrating lymphocytes in glioblastoma multiforme. Whole-study findings and limits: The TCR and somatic mutation analysis included just one glioblastoma patient. The T cells in this sample were not sorted into functional subsets.

CDR1 is SGHDT and CDR2 is YYEEEE in the germline V gene. The CDR3 length is 14 residues. Multiple V-beta primers and a C-beta primer amplified TCRB from RNA. TCRB cDNA was made from approximately 0.5 ug total RNA. TCRdb processed the multiplex PCR reads anew with MiXCR; each CDR3 protein has one entry. In the table there are tens of thousands of distinct CDR3 sequences, more than 55% of which are singletons. As regards this clonotype: Antigen: not known. The junction shows a germline mismatch at one end, possibly a read error.

The sequence was obtained from a male donor with glioblastoma. The chain couples TRBV5-6 to TRBJ2-7, with D possibly TRBD2 on 5 matching bases. Sequencing was done on a sample of brain tumor tissue. CDR3 sequence: CASSQSGSSYEQYF. In nucleotides, the CDR3 is TGTGCCAGCAGCCAGTCGGGGTCTTCCTACGAACAGTACTTC.